A selection of T cell receptor beta chains follows, all from one sample in a study of Ad26.COV2.S vaccination and SARS-CoV-2 variants. Using immunoSEQ multiplex PCR, the repertoire was profiled, and TCRdb retains in-frame clones only, with some absent. Of hundreds of thousands of clones listed, more than 70% were seen once; the top ten hold around 3.5%. Sequenced material: peripheral blood, taken in a trial of Ad26.COV2.S vaccine versus placebo. The receptors come from a person between 18 and 65 years old who received the Ad26.COV2.S COVID-19 vaccine or a placebo. Both conserved end residues are part of each CDR3. The order of the fields is clone size, CDR3 length, V gene, J gene, D gene, CDR3 protein, CDR3 DNA. A D gene is named only where the DNA matches it firmly. A row's size may be missing; if present it is once, few, many or a size class.

size: NA; length: 14; V: TRBV7-3; J: TRBJ2-7; D: NA; CDR3: CASSLTASSYEQYF; DNA: TGTGCCAGCAGCTTGACAGCAAGCTCCTACGAGCAGTACTTC
size: once; length: 14; V: TRBV3-1/TRBV3-2; J: TRBJ2-6; D: NA; CDR3: CASSQRSGANVLTF; DNA: TGTGCCAGCAGCCAAAGGAGTGGGGCCAACGTCCTGACTTTC
size: NA; length: 16; V: TRBV27; J: TRBJ2-1; D: TRBD2; CDR3: CASSAPGLAAYNEQFF; DNA: TGTGCCAGCAGTGCACCGGGACTAGCGGCCTACAATGAGCAGTTCTTC
size: NA; length: 12; V: TRBV6-6; J: TRBJ1-1; D: NA; CDR3: CASTLTNTEAFF; DNA: TGTGCCAGCACCTTGACGAACACTGAAGCTTTCTTT
size: NA; length: 16; V: TRBV30; J: TRBJ2-2; D: NA; CDR3: CAWSPPRRESTGELFF; DNA: TGTGCCTGGAGTCCCCCCCGACGGGAGAGCACCGGGGAGCTGTTTTTT
size: NA; length: 12; V: TRBV27; J: TRBJ2-1; D: TRBD2; CDR3: CASRLAGREQFF; DNA: TGTGCCAGCAGACTAGCGGGAAGAGAGCAGTTCTTC
size: NA; length: 14; V: TRBV6-5; J: TRBJ2-3; D: TRBD2; CDR3: CASSLAGGTDTQYF; DNA: TGTGCCAGCAGTCTAGCGGGGGGCACAGATACGCAGTATTTT
size: NA; length: 15; V: TRBV15; J: TRBJ1-2; D: NA; CDR3: CATSLPPDEPPGYTF; DNA: TGTGCCACCAGCCTACCCCCGGACGAGCCCCCAGGCTACACCTTC
size: once; length: 15; V: TRBV6-5; J: TRBJ2-1; D: TRBD2; CDR3: CASRWGLAGDHEQFF; DNA: TGTGCCAGCAGATGGGGACTAGCGGGAGACCATGAGCAGTTCTTC
size: few; length: 16; V: TRBV3-1/TRBV3-2; J: TRBJ1-5; D: NA; CDR3: CASSQDVGAGNQPQHF; DNA: TGTGCCAGCAGCCAAGACGTGGGGGCCGGGAATCAGCCCCAGCATTTT
size: NA; length: 15; V: TRBV5-6; J: TRBJ2-1; D: TRBD1; CDR3: CASSLTGTGYNEQFF; DNA: TGTGCCAGCAGCCTGACCGGGACAGGGTACAATGAGCAGTTCTTC
size: NA; length: 17; V: TRBV4-3; J: TRBJ2-7; D: TRBD1; CDR3: CASSHQTTGTVPYEQYF; DNA: TGCGCCAGCAGCCACCAAACAACCGGGACAGTTCCCTACGAGCAGTACTTC
size: few; length: 12; V: TRBV14; J: TRBJ1-1; D: NA; CDR3: CASSQERHQAFF; DNA: TGTGCCAGCAGCCAAGAGAGACATCAAGCTTTCTTT
size: NA; length: 14; V: TRBV6-2/TRBV6-3; J: TRBJ2-7; D: NA; CDR3: CASSYPGTSFEQYF; DNA: TGTGCCAGCAGTTACCCCGGGACTTCCTTCGAGCAGTACTTC
size: NA; length: 16; V: TRBV6-5; J: TRBJ1-1; D: NA; CDR3: CASSYSAGQMNTEAFF; DNA: TGTGCCAGCAGTTACTCAGCTGGCCAGATGAACACTGAAGCTTTCTTT
size: NA; length: 15; V: TRBV30; J: TRBJ2-7; D: TRBD1; CDR3: CAWARTDRVAYEQYF; DNA: TGTGCCTGGGCGAGGACAGACAGGGTGGCCTACGAGCAGTACTTC
size: NA; length: 16; V: TRBV24-1; J: TRBJ2-2; D: TRBD1; CDR3: CATSDRGQGGTGELFF; DNA: TGTGCCACCAGTGACCGCGGACAGGGCGGCACCGGGGAGCTGTTTTTT
size: NA; length: 16; V: TRBV7-8; J: TRBJ2-3; D: TRBD1; CDR3: CASSPRQGTRGDTQYF; DNA: TGTGCCAGCAGCCCCAGACAGGGGACGAGGGGGGATACGCAGTATTTT
size: NA; length: 16; V: TRBV7-2; J: TRBJ2-2; D: NA; CDR3: CASSLMDSANTGELFF; DNA: TGTGCCAGCAGCTTAATGGACAGCGCGAACACCGGGGAGCTGTTTTTT
size: NA; length: 14; V: TRBV6-6; J: TRBJ2-7; D: NA; CDR3: CASSYRQSPYEQYF; DNA: TGTGCCAGCAGTTACCGTCAATCCCCCTACGAGCAGTACTTC
size: NA; length: 15; V: TRBV2; J: TRBJ1-6; D: TRBD1; CDR3: CASSAGTERSRALHF; DNA: TGTGCCAGCAGTGCCGGGACAGAACGTTCAAGGGCCCTCCACTTT
size: NA; length: 13; V: TRBV5-5; J: TRBJ1-1; D: NA; CDR3: CASSSVSGMKAFF; DNA: TGTGCCAGCAGCTCCGTGTCGGGCATGAAAGCTTTCTTT
size: NA; length: 10; V: TRBV27; J: TRBJ1-1; D: NA; CDR3: CASRDGEAFF; DNA: TGTGCCAGCAGGGACGGTGAAGCTTTCTTT
size: NA; length: 11; V: TRBV12-3/TRBV12-4; J: TRBJ2-5; D: NA; CDR3: CASRSTRTQYF; DNA: TGTGCCAGCAGGAGCACACGGACCCAGTACTTC
size: NA; length: 14; V: TRBV7-3; J: TRBJ2-1; D: NA; CDR3: CASSLNRGGNEQFF; DNA: TGTGCCAGCAGCTTAAATAGGGGGGGCAATGAGCAGTTCTTC
size: NA; length: 14; V: TRBV2; J: TRBJ2-1; D: TRBD2; CDR3: CASRGTSVRDEQFF; DNA: TGTGCCAGCAGAGGGACTAGCGTTAGGGATGAGCAGTTCTTC
size: NA; length: 13; V: TRBV7-2; J: TRBJ1-2; D: TRBD1; CDR3: CASSLGTGMGYTF; DNA: TGTGCCAGCAGCTTAGGGACAGGGATGGGCTACACCTTC
size: NA; length: 14; V: TRBV6-5; J: TRBJ1-6; D: TRBD1; CDR3: CASSRTGNNSPLHF; DNA: TGTGCCAGCAGCCGGACAGGCAATAATTCACCCCTCCACTTT
size: NA; length: 14; V: TRBV28; J: TRBJ1-4; D: TRBD1; CDR3: CASSPQTGYEKLFF; DNA: TGTGCCAGCAGCCCACAGACAGGGTATGAAAAACTGTTTTTT
size: NA; length: 15; V: TRBV19; J: TRBJ2-2; D: TRBD2; CDR3: CASIKRGANTGELFF; DNA: TGTGCCAGTATTAAGCGGGGGGCGAACACCGGGGAGCTGTTTTTT
size: NA; length: 14; V: TRBV2; J: TRBJ2-1; D: NA; CDR3: CASSRTGGYNEQFF; DNA: TGTGCCAGCAGCAGGACTGGGGGGTACAATGAGCAGTTCTTC
size: NA; length: 14; V: TRBV18; J: TRBJ1-1; D: NA; CDR3: CASSPYAENTEAFF; DNA: TGTGCCAGCTCACCCTACGCAGAGAACACTGAAGCTTTCTTT
size: NA; length: 13; V: TRBV3-1/TRBV3-2; J: TRBJ2-6; D: NA; CDR3: CASSQGGANVLTF; DNA: TGTGCCAGCAGCCAAGGTGGGGCCAACGTCCTGACTTTC
size: once; length: 15; V: TRBV7-2; J: TRBJ2-7; D: TRBD2; CDR3: CASSMTSGGIYEQYF; DNA: TGTGCCAGCAGCATGACTAGCGGGGGAATCTACGAGCAGTACTTC
size: NA; length: 16; V: TRBV7-8; J: TRBJ2-4; D: NA; CDR3: CASSSNTLGAKNIQYF; DNA: TGTGCCAGCAGCTCCAATACCTTGGGGGCCAAAAACATTCAGTACTTC
size: NA; length: 14; V: TRBV6-2/TRBV6-3; J: TRBJ1-1; D: NA; CDR3: CASSLPQANTEAFF; DNA: TGTGCCAGCAGTTTGCCCCAAGCGAACACTGAAGCTTTCTTT
size: NA; length: 16; V: TRBV9; J: TRBJ2-7; D: TRBD2; CDR3: CASSGGSGLETYEQYF; DNA: TGTGCCAGCAGCGGGGGGTCGGGACTAGAGACCTACGAGCAGTACTTC
size: NA; length: 12; V: TRBV20-1; J: TRBJ1-1; D: NA; CDR3: CSASSRVTEAFF; DNA: TGCAGTGCTAGTTCCCGCGTTACTGAAGCTTTCTTT
size: NA; length: 17; V: TRBV5-1; J: TRBJ2-6; D: TRBD1; CDR3: CASSHRDRWPGANVLTF; DNA: TGCGCCAGCAGCCACCGGGACAGGTGGCCTGGGGCCAACGTCCTGACTTTC
size: NA; length: 15; V: TRBV2; J: TRBJ2-7; D: TRBD1; CDR3: CASKDRGLPPGEQYF; DNA: TGTGCCAGCAAGGACAGGGGGCTCCCGCCGGGGGAGCAGTACTTC
size: NA; length: 13; V: TRBV6-5; J: TRBJ1-2; D: TRBD1; CDR3: CASRSTGVGGYTF; DNA: TGTGCCAGCAGGTCGACAGGGGTCGGCGGCTACACCTTC
size: NA; length: 17; V: TRBV19; J: TRBJ2-1; D: NA; CDR3: CASSIGAVYRTYNEQFF; DNA: TGTGCCAGTAGTATAGGGGCAGTCTATAGAACCTACAATGAGCAGTTCTTC
size: NA; length: 14; V: TRBV7-8; J: TRBJ1-6; D: NA; CDR3: CASSWDQGGSPLHF; DNA: TGTGCCAGCAGCTGGGACCAGGGAGGTTCACCCCTCCACTTT